This record covers a single T cell receptor beta chain. This sample is part of a study of blood T cell repertoires in COVID-19. The wider study: Specimens from acute and convalescent COVID-19 originated in the United States, Italy and Spain. PBMCs, B-cell-depleted T cells, or T cells were the source of the cDNA or gDNA that made up the material.

The germline V gene has CDR1 SGHRS and CDR2 YFSETQ. The CDR3 runs to 14 residues. The V end lost 1 base, the J end lost 2 bases, and 8 bases lay between the germline ends. As processed by the authors: The authors estimated nucleated cell counts from reference gene primer amplification. TCRdb keeps only in-frame clones here, not all; method: immunoSEQ multiplex PCR. V and J calls and clone size are those listed in that table; D and trimming were worked out from the DNA. The sample shows 180,000 or so clones, approximately 91% of them seen only once. This TCR came from a man aged 35 to 55 with acute or convalescent COVID-19. V usage is TRBV5-1 and J usage is TRBJ2-3; D not resolved. Material: peripheral blood. The CDR3 coding sequence is TGCGCCAGCAGCTTGTCCCAGTCCACAGATACGCAGTATTTT. Translation: CASSLSQSTDTQYF.